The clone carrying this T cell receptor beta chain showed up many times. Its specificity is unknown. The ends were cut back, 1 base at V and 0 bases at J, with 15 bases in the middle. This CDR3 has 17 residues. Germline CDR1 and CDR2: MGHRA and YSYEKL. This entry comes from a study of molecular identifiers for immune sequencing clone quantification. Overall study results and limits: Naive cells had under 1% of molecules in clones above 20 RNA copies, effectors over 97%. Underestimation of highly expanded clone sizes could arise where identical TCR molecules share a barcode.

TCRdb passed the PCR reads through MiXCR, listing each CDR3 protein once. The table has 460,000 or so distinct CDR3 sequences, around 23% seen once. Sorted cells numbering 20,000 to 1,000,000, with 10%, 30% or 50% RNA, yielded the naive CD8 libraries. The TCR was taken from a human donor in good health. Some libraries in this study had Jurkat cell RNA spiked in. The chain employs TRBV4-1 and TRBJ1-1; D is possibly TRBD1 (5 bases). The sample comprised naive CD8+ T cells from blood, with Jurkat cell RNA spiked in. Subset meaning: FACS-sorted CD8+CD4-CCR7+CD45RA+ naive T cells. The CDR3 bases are TGCGCCAGCAGCCAAGTCGGTCCCCAGGGAATGAACACTGAAGCTTTCTTT. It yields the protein CASSQVGPQGMNTEAFF.